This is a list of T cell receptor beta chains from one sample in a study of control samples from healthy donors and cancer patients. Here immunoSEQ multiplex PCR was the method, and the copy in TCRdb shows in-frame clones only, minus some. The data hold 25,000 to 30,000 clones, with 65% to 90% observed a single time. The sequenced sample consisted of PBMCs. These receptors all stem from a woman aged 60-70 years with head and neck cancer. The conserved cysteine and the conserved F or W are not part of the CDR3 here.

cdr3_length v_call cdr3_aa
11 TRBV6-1 ASSETTDYGYT
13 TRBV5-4 ASSPTSGGYNEQF
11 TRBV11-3 ASSDRDSYGYT
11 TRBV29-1 SPFAGRETEAF
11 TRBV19 ASSIGQDRPQH
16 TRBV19 ASSIVGASTSGSYEQY
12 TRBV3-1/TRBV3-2 ASSQGERGETQY
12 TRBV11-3 ASSLSLSTDTQY
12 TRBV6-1 ASSEQGASYEQY
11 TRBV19 ASIDHMNTEAF
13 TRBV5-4 ASSNTGRGDYGYT
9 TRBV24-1 ATSDLYEQY
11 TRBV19 ASSIAGINEQY
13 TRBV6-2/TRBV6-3 ASSNPTGDDEKLF
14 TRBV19 ASSIGSGGGTDTQY
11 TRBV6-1 ASSEQGRKGYT